The present TCR beta chain was sequenced within a study of T cells in women clearing cervical HPV infection. Study outcomes and limitations: Unknown T-cell numbers per sample may underlie the richness differences. CIN3+ cases had significantly higher TCR repertoire richness than controls, but evenness did not differ.

TCR beta CDR3 amplified by multiplex PCR from approximately 1,100 ng genomic DNA. Here immunoSEQ multiplex PCR was the method, and the copy in TCRdb shows in-frame clones only, minus some. This sample's clone table lists about 25,000 clones. Concerning this clone: What it binds is not known. The read comes to an end 3 residues before the CDR3 does, leaving the germline J gene to fill in the end.

Looked up from germline, CDR1 is SEHNR and CDR2 is FQNEAQ (reference sequence). After removal of 4 bases from V and 4 bases from J, the junction contained 6 bases not matched to a gene. CDR3 length: 14 residues. The sequence derives from a woman aged 18 to 75 with a cervical HPV16 infection that either progressed to CIN3+ or cleared (not recorded which). The chain uses TRBV7-9 and TRBJ1-2, with 7 bases lining up with TRBD1. Sequencing was done on a sample of blood buffy coat. The sequenced CDR3 bases are TGTGCCAGCAGCTCACCTACAGGGGTCTATGGC. This codes for CASSSPTGVYG. From start to end, the CDR3 is CASSSPTGVYGYTF.